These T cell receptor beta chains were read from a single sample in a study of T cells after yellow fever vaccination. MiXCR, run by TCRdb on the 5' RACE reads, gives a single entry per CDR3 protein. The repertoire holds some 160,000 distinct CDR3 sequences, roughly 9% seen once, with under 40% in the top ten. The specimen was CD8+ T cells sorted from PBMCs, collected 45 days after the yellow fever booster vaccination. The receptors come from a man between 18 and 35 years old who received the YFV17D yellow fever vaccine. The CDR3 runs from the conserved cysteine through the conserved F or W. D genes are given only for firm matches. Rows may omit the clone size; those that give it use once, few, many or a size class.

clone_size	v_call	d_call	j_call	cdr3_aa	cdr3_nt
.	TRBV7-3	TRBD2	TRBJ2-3	CASSESGGTSDTQYF	TGTGCCAGCAGCGAAAGCGGGGGGACGTCAGATACGCAGTATTTT
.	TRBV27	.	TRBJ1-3	CASSPGVGNTIYF	TGTGCCAGCAGTCCCGGGGTGGGAAACACCATATATTTT
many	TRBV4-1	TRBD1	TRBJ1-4	CASSQAGTANEKLFF	TGCGCCAGCAGCCAAGCTGGGACAGCTAATGAAAAACTGTTTTTT
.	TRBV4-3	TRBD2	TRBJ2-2	CASSQDAGGSGELFF	TGCGCCAGCAGCCAAGATGCGGGAGGTAGCGGGGAGCTGTTTTTT
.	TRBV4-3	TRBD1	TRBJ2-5	CASSGTGKETQYF	TGCGCCAGCAGCGGGACAGGCAAAGAGACCCAGTACTTC
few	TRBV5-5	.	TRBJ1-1	CASSWGPRQNTEAFF	TGTGCCAGCAGCTGGGGACCGCGGCAGAACACTGAAGCTTTCTTT
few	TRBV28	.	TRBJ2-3	CASNPGRSTDTQYF	TGTGCCAGCAACCCCGGACGGAGCACAGATACGCAGTATTTT
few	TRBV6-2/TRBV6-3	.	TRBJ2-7	CASSYTSYEQYF	TGTGCCAGCAGTTATACCTCCTACGAGCAGTACTTC
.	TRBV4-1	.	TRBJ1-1	CASSQVGARTEAFF	TGCGCCAGCAGCCAAGTGGGGGCGCGGACTGAAGCTTTCTTT
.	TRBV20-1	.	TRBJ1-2	CSARDENIYGYTF	TGCAGTGCTAGAGATGAGAATATCTATGGCTACACCTTC
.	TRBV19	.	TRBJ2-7	CASRMRGTENYEQYF	TGTGCCAGTAGAATGCGGGGTACAGAAAACTACGAGCAGTACTTC
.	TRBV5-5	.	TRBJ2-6	CASTGRVSDSGANVLTF	TGTGCCAGCACCGGTAGGGTGTCCGATTCTGGGGCCAACGTCCTGACTTTC
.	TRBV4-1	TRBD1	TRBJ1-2	CASSHPLLGTGSLGYTF	TGCGCCAGCAGCCATCCCCTTCTCGGGACAGGGTCACTGGGCTACACCTTC
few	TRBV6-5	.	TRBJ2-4	CASSYSPVNIQYF	TGTGCCAGCAGTTACAGCCCCGTCAACATTCAGTACTTC
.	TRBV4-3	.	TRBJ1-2	CASSQAHLSNYGYTF	TGCGCCAGCAGCCAAGCCCACCTATCGAACTATGGCTACACCTTC
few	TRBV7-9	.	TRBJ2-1	CASSAGTEQFF	TGTGCCAGCAGCGCCGGGACAGAGCAGTTCTTC
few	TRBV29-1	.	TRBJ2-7	CSVRAGAVEQYF	TGCAGCGTCAGGGCAGGGGCCGTGGAGCAGTACTTC
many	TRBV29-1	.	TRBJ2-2	CSVGGGNTGELFF	TGCAGCGTAGGAGGGGGGAACACCGGGGAGCTGTTTTTT
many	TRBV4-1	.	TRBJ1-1	CASSQDWTTNEAFF	TGCGCCAGCAGCCAAGATTGGACAACGAATGAAGCTTTCTTT
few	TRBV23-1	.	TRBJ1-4	CASSQSLGARTNEKLFF	TGCGCCAGCAGTCAATCACTGGGGGCGCGTACTAATGAAAAACTGTTTTTT
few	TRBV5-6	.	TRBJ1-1	CASSLQGRGDEAFF	TGTGCCAGCAGCTTACAGGGCCGGGGGGACGAAGCTTTCTTT
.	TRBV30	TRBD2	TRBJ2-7	CAAPGGDEQYF	TGTGCCGCCCCGGGGGGGGACGAGCAGTACTTC
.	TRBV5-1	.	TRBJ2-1	CASKAGYNEQFF	TGCGCCAGCAAGGCGGGCTACAATGAGCAGTTCTTC
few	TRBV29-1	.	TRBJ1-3	CSARVVTGNTIYF	TGCAGCGCCCGAGTGGTTACTGGAAACACCATATATTTT
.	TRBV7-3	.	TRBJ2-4	CASSPSGGGPKNIQYF	TGTGCCAGCAGCCCAAGCGGTGGGGGTCCCAAAAACATTCAGTACTTC
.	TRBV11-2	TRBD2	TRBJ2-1	CASSLGLAGVPAGEQFF	TGTGCCAGCAGCTTAGGACTAGCGGGGGTCCCGGCGGGTGAGCAGTTCTTC
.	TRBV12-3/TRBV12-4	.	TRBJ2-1	CASSSAVYRHGGEQFF	TGTGCCAGCAGTTCAGCGGTTTATCGTCACGGAGGCGAGCAGTTCTTC
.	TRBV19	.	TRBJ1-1	CASSMGGNTEAFF	TGTGCCAGTAGTATGGGGGGGAACACTGAAGCTTTCTTT
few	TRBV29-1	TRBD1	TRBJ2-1	CSVGGLRAGGRNEQFF	TGCAGCGTAGGGGGGTTGAGGGCAGGGGGCAGGAATGAGCAGTTCTTC
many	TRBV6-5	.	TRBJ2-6	CASGGGGSGANVLTF	TGTGCCAGCGGTGGAGGGGGCTCTGGGGCCAACGTCCTGACTTTC
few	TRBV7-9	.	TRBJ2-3	CASSPLPHSTDTQYF	TGTGCCAGCAGCCCCCTCCCCCATTCCACAGATACGCAGTATTTT
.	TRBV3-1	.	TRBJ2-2	CASGVGTGELFF	TGTGCCAGCGGGGTGGGCACCGGGGAGCTGTTTTTT
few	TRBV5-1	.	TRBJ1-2	CASSLSSGTYGYTF	TGCGCCAGCAGCTTATCGTCAGGGACCTATGGCTACACCTTC
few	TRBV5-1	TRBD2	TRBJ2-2	CASSPRTSGSTGELFF	TGCGCCAGCAGCCCGAGGACTAGCGGGTCGACCGGGGAGCTGTTTTTT
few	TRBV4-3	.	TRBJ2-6	CASSQDGRGSGANVLTF	TGCGCCAGCAGCCAAGATGGACGGGGCTCTGGGGCCAACGTCCTGACTTTC
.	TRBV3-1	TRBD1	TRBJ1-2	CASSQGQGSYGYTF	TGTGCCAGCAGCCAAGGACAGGGGTCCTATGGCTACACCTTC
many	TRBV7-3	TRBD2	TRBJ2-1	CASSPMGRASGANEQFF	TGTGCCAGCAGCCCCATGGGTAGGGCTAGCGGGGCAAATGAGCAGTTCTTC
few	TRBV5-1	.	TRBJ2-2	CASSPAPRGTGELFF	TGCGCCAGCAGCCCGGCCCCACGAGGGACCGGGGAGCTGTTTTTT
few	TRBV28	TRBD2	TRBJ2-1	CATRTSGGARNEQFF	TGTGCCACACGGACTAGCGGGGGGGCTCGCAATGAGCAGTTCTTC
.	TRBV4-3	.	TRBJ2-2	CASSQVWTGDPNTGELFF	TGCGCCAGCAGCCAAGTCTGGACGGGAGACCCGAACACCGGGGAGCTGTTTTTT
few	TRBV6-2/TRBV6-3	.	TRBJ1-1	CASRPRSGAGTEAFF	TGTGCCAGCAGGCCCCGATCAGGGGCGGGCACTGAAGCTTTCTTT
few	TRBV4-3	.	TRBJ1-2	CASSQETGGPLNYGYTF	TGCGCCAGCAGCCAAGAAACTGGGGGTCCCCTTAACTATGGCTACACCTTC
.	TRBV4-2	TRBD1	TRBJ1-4	CASSQEVFGTGTEKLFF	TGTGCCAGCAGCCAAGAAGTCTTCGGGACAGGAACTGAAAAACTGTTTTTT
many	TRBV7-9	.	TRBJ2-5	CASSYADWETQYF	TGTGCCAGCAGCTACGCCGACTGGGAGACCCAGTACTTC
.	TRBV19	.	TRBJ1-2	CASSHTLLSIYGYTF	TGTGCCAGTAGCCATACTTTATTAAGTATCTATGGCTACACCTTC
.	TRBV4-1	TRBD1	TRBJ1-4	CASSPRHRGQSTNEKLFF	TGCGCCAGCAGCCCACGCCACAGGGGGCAATCAACTAATGAAAAACTGTTTTTT
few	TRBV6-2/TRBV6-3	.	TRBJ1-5	CASSYQGKNQPQHF	TGTGCCAGCAGTTACCAGGGGAAGAATCAGCCCCAGCATTTT
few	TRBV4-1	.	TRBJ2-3	CASRQVGTDTQYF	TGCGCCAGCAGACAAGTAGGCACAGATACGCAGTATTTT
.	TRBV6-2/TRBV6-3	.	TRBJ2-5	CASSPRGGAQETQYF	TGTGCCAGCAGCCCACGAGGGGGGGCTCAAGAGACCCAGTACTTC
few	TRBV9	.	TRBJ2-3	CASSVADGPSSTDTQYF	TGTGCCAGCAGCGTTGCGGACGGACCCTCTAGCACAGATACGCAGTATTTT
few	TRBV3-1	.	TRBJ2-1	CASSQGLQGEQFF	TGTGCCAGCAGCCAAGGGCTTCAGGGTGAGCAGTTCTTC
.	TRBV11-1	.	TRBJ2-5	CASSSGPPWEETQYF	TGTGCCAGCAGCTCCGGGCCACCCTGGGAAGAGACCCAGTACTTC
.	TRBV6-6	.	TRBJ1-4	CASSYSIRGGATNEKLFF	TGTGCCAGCAGTTACTCGATTCGGGGAGGGGCAACTAATGAAAAACTGTTTTTT
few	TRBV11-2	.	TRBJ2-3	CASSPLVFGGDTQYF	TGTGCCAGCAGCCCCCTGGTATTCGGAGGAGATACGCAGTATTTT
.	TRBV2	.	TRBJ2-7	CASSPTWPGTGDEQYF	TGTGCCAGCAGTCCCACCTGGCCAGGGACGGGCGACGAGCAGTACTTC